These 9 T cell receptor beta chains were all obtained from the same sample, sequenced in a study of blood T cell repertoires in COVID-19 (dated by TCRdb to 2018 to 2021). The method behind the library was the immunoSEQ multiplex PCR assay. Drawn from immuneACCESS, this table holds only the in-frame rearrangements with V and J called that TCRdb kept. Clones are partly lost; checked studies trace under half to an unresolved V gene and leave the rest unexplained. In all, the sample holds 150,000 to 200,000 clones, and more than 85% of those were seen once. The biggest ten clones account for less than 2% of the sample. The sample was peripheral blood. The source is a woman in her sixties with COVID-19, enrolled during active disease.

The V gene is TRBV3-1 (or the pseudogene TRBV3-2), the J gene TRBJ1-3, with a tentative D call TRBD1 (6 bases). Germline-derived CDR1 and CDR2 are LGHDT and YNNKEL (reference sequence). Deletions cut 1 base from V and 9 bases from J, with 22 bases between. The CDR3 has 17 amino acids. Here the CDR3 DNA reads TGTGCCAGCAGCCAAGTAAAAAGTACAGGGTCGGGTAGCACCATATATTTT. It encodes CASSQVKSTGSGSTIYF.

The chain has TRBV4-3 and TRBJ2-5; 7 bases are a match to TRBD1. The CDR3 runs 14 residues. The germline gives CDR1 LGHNA, CDR2 YSLEER. The trim removed 3 bases at V and 5 bases at J, leaving 6 bases unmatched. The CDR3 DNA reads as TGCGCCAGCAGCCAGACAGGGTCTCGGGAGACCCAGTACTTC. This gives the protein CASSQTGSRETQYF.

This chain uses TRBV4-2 with TRBJ1-2; perhaps TRBD1 as D (6 bases). With 4 bases removed from V and 6 bases from J, the gap between germline ends came to 15 bases. The germline gives CDR1 LGHNA, CDR2 YNFKEQ. This CDR3 has 14 amino acids. The CDR3 DNA follows: TGTGCCAGCAGCCCAGGGGCCCAGCCAGATGGCTACACCTTC. Residues: CASSPGAQPDGYTF.

This sequence joins TRBV7-3 and TRBJ1-2; weak D call: TRBD1 (5 bases). Germline V gene data show CDR1 as SGHTA and CDR2 as FQGTGA. Trimming stripped 0 bases from V and 2 bases from J, with 7 bases between. The CDR3 is 14 amino acids. Here the CDR3 DNA reads TGTGCCAGCAGCTTAACTGCAGGGAACTATGGCTACACCTTC. Translation gives CASSLTAGNYGYTF. The variable domain in full, with the rest retrieved from reference TRBV7-3 and TRBJ1-2, is GAGVSQTPSNKVTEKGKYVELRCDPISGHTALYWYRQSLGQGPEFLIYFQGTGAADDSGLPNDRFFAVRPEGSVSTLKIQRTERGDSAVYLCASSLTAGNYGYTFGSGTRLTVV.

The chain carries TRBV11-1 and TRBJ1-6; D is unresolved. Germline loops: CDR1 SGHAT, CDR2 FQDESV (reference sequence). CDR3 length: 16 residues. Trimming removed 3 bases at V and 0 bases at J, with 9 bases between. The CDR3, as DNA: TGTGCCAGCAGCTTTCACAGCAACTCCTATAATTCACCCCTCCACTTT. It specifies CASSFHSNSYNSPLHF.

The chain couples TRBV4-3 to TRBJ1-5; D gene uncertain. This CDR3 region has 15 residues. V shed 4 bases and J shed 4 bases, with 14 bases lying between them. CDR1 is LGHNA, CDR2 YSLEER, per germline. CDR3 loop: CASSPNRGVNQPQHF. The CDR3 bases are TGCGCCAGCAGCCCCAACCGAGGAGTTAATCAGCCCCAGCATTTT.

This sequence joins TRBV7-2 and TRBJ1-5; D is perhaps TRBD1 (6 bases). The V and J ends lost 5 bases and 6 bases respectively, with 23 bases between them. The CDR3 covers 17 residues. The V gene's germline CDR1 is SGHTA and CDR2 FQGNSA. The CDR3: CASSPPGGHFMAQPQHF. CDR3 sequence (DNA): TGTGCCAGCAGCCCCCCGGGGGGACATTTTATGGCTCAGCCCCAGCATTTT.

The chain is built from TRBV5-4 and TRBJ1-3; D call uncertain. The CDR3 loop spans 16 amino acids. The germline gives CDR1 SGHNT, CDR2 YYREEE (reference sequence). The germline V and J ends were trimmed by 0 bases and 0 bases, with 10 bases remaining between them. The chain's CDR3 is CASSLEPTNSGNTIYF. The CDR3 bases are TGTGCCAGCAGCTTGGAGCCGACTAACTCTGGAAACACCATATATTTT.

This chain links TRBV6-4 with TRBJ1-1; 8 bases align to TRBD1. CDR3 size: 16 residues. Germline V gene sequence: CDR1 MRHNA, CDR2 SNTAGT. V gave up 6 bases and J gave up 0 bases; unmatched junction bases: 9. CDR3 loop: CASRRASGGLNTEAFF. The CDR3, as DNA: TGTGCCAGCAGGAGGGCGTCAGGGGGCCTGAACACTGAAGCTTTCTTT.